The sequence of this T cell receptor (beta chain) was determined in a study of T-cell memory formation after mild COVID-19. A remark on this clonotype: Its antigen is not identified.

Study-level results: CD4+ clones that contracted lay mainly in CM and EM; CD8+ ones lay in EMRA.

In germline, CDR1 is KGHSH, CDR2 LQKENI. V shed 10 bases and J shed 4 bases, with 6 bases lying between them. This CDR3 comprises 10 residues. Barcoded TCR alpha and TCR beta cDNA libraries with UMIs came from 5'RACE using constant-segment primers. From the 5' RACE reads, TCRdb called clonotypes with MiXCR, one entry per CDR3 protein. Of hundreds of thousands of distinct CDR3 sequences listed, approximately 19% are singletons. The material sequenced was PBMCs or a T cell subset sorted from them (not recorded which). The gene calls are TRBV18 and TRBJ2-3; no clear D gene. The source is an adult woman who had mild COVID-19 (a few samples of this study predate the infection). Cell type and time point are not known. DNA of the CDR3: TGTGCCACTAGTCCAGATACGCAGTATTTT. Encoded protein: CATSPDTQYF.